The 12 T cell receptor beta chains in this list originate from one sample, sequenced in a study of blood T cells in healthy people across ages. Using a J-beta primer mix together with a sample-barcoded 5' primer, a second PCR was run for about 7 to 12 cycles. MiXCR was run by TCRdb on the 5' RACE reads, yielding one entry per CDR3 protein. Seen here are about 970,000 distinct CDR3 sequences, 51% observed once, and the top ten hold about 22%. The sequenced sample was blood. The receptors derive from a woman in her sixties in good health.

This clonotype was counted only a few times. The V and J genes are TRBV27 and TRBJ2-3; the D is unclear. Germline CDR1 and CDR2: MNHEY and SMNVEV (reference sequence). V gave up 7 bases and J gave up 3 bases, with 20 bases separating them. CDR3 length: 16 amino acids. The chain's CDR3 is CASTTLGMVRTDTQYF. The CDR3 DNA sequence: TGTGCCAGCACCACCTTGGGGATGGTCCGGACAGATACGCAGTATTTT.

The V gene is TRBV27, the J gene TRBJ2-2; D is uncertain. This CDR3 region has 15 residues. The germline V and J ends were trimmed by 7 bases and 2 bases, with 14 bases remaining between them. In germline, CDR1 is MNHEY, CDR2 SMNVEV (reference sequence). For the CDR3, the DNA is TGTGCCAGCAAAGAGTCGACGGCCAACACCGGGGAGCTGTTTTTT. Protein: CASKESTANTGELFF.

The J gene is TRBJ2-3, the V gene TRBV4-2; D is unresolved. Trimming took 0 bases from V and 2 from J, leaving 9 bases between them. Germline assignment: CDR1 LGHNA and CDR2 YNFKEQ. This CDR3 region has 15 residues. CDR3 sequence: CASSQETDPTDTQYF. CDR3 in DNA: TGTGCCAGCAGCCAAGAAACTGACCCCACAGATACGCAGTATTTT.

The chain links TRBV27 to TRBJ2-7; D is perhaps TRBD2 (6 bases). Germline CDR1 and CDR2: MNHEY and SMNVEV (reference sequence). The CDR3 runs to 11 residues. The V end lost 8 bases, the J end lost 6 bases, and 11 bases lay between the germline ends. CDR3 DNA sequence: TGTGCCAGCGGGAGGCTGTCCGAGCAGTACTTC. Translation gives CASGRLSEQYF.

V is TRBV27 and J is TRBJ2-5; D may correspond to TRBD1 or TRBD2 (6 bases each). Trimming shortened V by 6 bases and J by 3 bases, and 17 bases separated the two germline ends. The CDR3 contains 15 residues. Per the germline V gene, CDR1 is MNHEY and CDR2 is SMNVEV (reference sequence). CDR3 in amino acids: CASRYSRGREETQYF. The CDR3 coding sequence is TGTGCCAGCAGGTACTCTCGGGGGCGCGAAGAGACCCAGTACTTC.

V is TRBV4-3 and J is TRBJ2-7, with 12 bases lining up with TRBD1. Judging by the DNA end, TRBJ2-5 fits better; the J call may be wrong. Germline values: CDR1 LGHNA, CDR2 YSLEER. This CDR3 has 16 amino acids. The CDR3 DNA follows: TGCGCCAGCAGCCAAGACGGGACAGGGGGCGCGAGGACCCAGTACTTC. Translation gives CASSQDGTGGARTQYF.

The chain's CDR3 is CASSLLTQVRPYEQYF. In nucleotides, the CDR3 is TGTGCCAGCAGCCTTTTGACACAGGTTCGGCCCTACGAGCAGTACTTC. The rearrangement links TRBV21-1 to TRBJ2-7; no check of the table's D call, TRBD1, against the DNA was made. TRBV21-1 is noted as a pseudogene. CDR3 length: 16 residues.

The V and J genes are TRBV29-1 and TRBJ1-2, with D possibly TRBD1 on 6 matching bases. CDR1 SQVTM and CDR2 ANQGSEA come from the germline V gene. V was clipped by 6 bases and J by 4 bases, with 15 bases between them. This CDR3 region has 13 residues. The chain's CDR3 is CSVGPGAAYGYTF. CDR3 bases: TGCAGCGTCGGTCCAGGGGCGGCCTATGGCTACACCTTC.

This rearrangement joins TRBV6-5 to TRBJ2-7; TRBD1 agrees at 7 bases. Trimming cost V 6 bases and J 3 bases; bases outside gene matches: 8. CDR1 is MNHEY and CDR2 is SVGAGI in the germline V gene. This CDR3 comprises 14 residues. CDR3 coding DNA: TGTGCCAGCAGGAAAACAGGGGAAGGCTACGAGCAGTACTTC. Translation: CASRKTGEGYEQYF.

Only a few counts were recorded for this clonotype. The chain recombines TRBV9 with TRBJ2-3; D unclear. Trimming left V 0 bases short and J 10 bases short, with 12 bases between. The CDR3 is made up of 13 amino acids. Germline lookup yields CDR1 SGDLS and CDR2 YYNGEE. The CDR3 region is CASSVATYSAQYF. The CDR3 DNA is TGTGCCAGCAGCGTAGCTACTTATTCGGCGCAGTATTTT.

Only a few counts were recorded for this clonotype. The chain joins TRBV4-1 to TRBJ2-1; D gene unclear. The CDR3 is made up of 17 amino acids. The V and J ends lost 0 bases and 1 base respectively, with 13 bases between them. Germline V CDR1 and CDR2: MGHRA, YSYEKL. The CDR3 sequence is CASSQDPGKGSYNEQFF. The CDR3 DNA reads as TGCGCCAGCAGCCAAGATCCCGGAAAGGGTTCCTACAATGAGCAGTTCTTC.

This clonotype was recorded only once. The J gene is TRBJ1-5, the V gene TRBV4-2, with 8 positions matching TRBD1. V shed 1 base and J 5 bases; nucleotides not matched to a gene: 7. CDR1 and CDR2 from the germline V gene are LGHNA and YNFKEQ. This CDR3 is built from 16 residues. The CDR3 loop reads CASSQVQGAPDQPQHF. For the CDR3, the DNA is TGTGCCAGCAGCCAAGTCCAGGGGGCCCCTGATCAGCCCCAGCATTTT.